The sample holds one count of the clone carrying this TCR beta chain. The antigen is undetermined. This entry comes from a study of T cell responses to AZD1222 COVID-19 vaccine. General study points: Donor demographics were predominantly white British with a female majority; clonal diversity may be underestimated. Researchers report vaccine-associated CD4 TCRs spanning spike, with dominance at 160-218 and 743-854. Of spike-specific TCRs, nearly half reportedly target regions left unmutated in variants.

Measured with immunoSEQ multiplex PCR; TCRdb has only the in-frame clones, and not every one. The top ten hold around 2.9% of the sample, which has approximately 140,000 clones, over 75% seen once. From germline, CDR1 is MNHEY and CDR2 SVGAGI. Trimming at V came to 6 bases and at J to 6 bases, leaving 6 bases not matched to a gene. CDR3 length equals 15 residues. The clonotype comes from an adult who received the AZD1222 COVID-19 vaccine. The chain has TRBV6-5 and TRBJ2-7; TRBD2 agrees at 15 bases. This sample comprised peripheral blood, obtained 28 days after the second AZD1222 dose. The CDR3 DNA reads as TGTGCCAGCAGGGCCCCGGGACTAGCGGGAGGCGAGCAGTACTTC. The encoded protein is CASRAPGLAGGEQYF.